Presented here are 18 T cell receptor beta chains from one specimen sequenced in a study of cytomegalovirus exposure and HLA in healthy donors. The PCR ran on 60 Vbeta and 13 Jbeta primers. The assay was immunoSEQ multiplex PCR, and TCRdb's table has in-frame clones only and misses some. The table records 100,000 to 150,000 clones, 76% of them present only once. The sample taken for sequencing was PBMCs. These TCRs come from a man aged 50-59 years in good health and CMV-seronegative.

The genes are TRBV19 and TRBJ1-2; a possible D gene is TRBD1 (6 bases). There are 17 residues in the CDR3. V gave up 7 bases and J gave up 4 bases, with 25 bases separating them. Per the germline V gene, CDR1 is LNHDA and CDR2 is SQIVND (reference sequence). The chain's CDR3 is CASTHDPLSGQTYGYTF. The CDR3 nucleotides read TGTGCCAGTACCCATGACCCTCTATCGGGACAAACCTATGGCTACACCTTC.

This CDR3 reads CASSMGQINSNQPQHF. The CDR3 DNA sequence: TGTGCCAGCTCGATGGGACAGATTAATAGCAATCAGCCCCAGCATTTT. This chain connects TRBV18 to TRBJ1-5; 7 bases agree with TRBD1. Per germline, CDR1 KGHSH and CDR2 LQKENI. V was pared by 6 bases and J by 0 bases, with 8 bases of the junction left unmatched. The CDR3 has 16 amino acids.

The chain recombines TRBV7-9 with TRBJ1-3; 7 bases agree with TRBD1. The CDR3 length is 14 residues. Per the germline V gene, CDR1 is SEHNR and CDR2 is FQNEAQ (reference sequence). Unmatched junction bases numbered 0, after V lost 0 bases and J lost 4 bases. CDR3 loop: CASSLAGQGNTIYF. The CDR3 bases are TGTGCCAGCAGCTTAGCGGGACAGGGAAACACCATATATTTT.

This clone was picked up a small number of times. This rearrangement joins TRBV2 to TRBJ1-4, with 9 bases lining up with TRBD1. The CDR3 runs 14 residues. The trim removed 7 bases at V and 7 bases at J, leaving 7 bases unmatched. The germline CDR1 and CDR2 sequences are SNHLY and FYNNEI. The CDR3 DNA follows: TGTGCCAGCATGAGGACAGGGGAGAGTGAAAAACTGTTTTTT. Its translation: CASMRTGESEKLFF.

This chain connects TRBV11-2 to TRBJ1-5; D unclear. V lost 4 bases to trimming and J lost 5 bases, with 6 bases between them. In germline, CDR1 is SGHAT, CDR2 FQNNGV. The CDR3 has 12 residues. The DNA for the CDR3 is TGTGCCAGCAGCTCCAACTATCAGCCCCAGCATTTT. It encodes CASSSNYQPQHF.

The table lists this clone with a count of one. The chain carries TRBV7-9 and TRBJ2-7, with D maybe TRBD2 (5 bases). This CDR3 contains 14 residues. The germline V and J ends were trimmed by 5 bases and 6 bases, with 17 bases remaining between them. Germline V gene sequence: CDR1 SEHNR, CDR2 FQNEAQ (reference sequence). The chain's CDR3 is CASSRSGYTIEQYV. The DNA for the CDR3 is TGTGCCAGCAGCCGCTCGGGATATACGATCGAGCAGTACGTC.

The chain carries TRBV7-2 and TRBJ2-3, with 9 bases identical to TRBD2. The CDR3 length is 16 residues. V was clipped by 5 bases and J by 6 bases; unmatched bases: 12. CDR1 and CDR2 from the germline V gene are SGHTA and FQGNSA. The DNA of the CDR3 is TGTGCCAGCAGCCCCAGCCCAGCGGGGGGCCTGGATACGCAGTATTTT. It codes for CASSPSPAGGLDTQYF.

The chain is built from TRBV28 and TRBJ2-7, with D perhaps matching TRBD2 (5 bases). Germline V gives CDR1 MDHEN, CDR2 SYDVKM. CDR3 length equals 14 residues. Trimming took off 5 bases at V and 5 bases at J, with 16 bases between the two ends. Here the CDR3 DNA reads TGTGCCAGCAGTCCATCCGGGATTCCCCACGAGCAGTACGTC. Translating gives CASSPSGIPHEQYV.

The V and J genes are TRBV7-2 and TRBJ1-3, with D possibly being TRBD1 (5 bases). This CDR3 is built from 16 residues. Per the germline V gene, CDR1 is SGHTA and CDR2 is FQGNSA. V lost 2 bases, J lost 0 bases, and 11 bases lay in between. Here the CDR3 reads CASSLNGGSSGNTIYF. As DNA, the CDR3 is TGTGCCAGCAGCTTAAATGGGGGGAGCTCTGGAAACACCATATATTTT.

The chain couples TRBV2 to TRBJ2-7, with 7 bases fitting TRBD1. V shed 2 bases, J shed 5 bases, and the junction held 6 bases outside the gene matches. Germline assignment: CDR1 SNHLY and CDR2 FYNNEI. The CDR3 loop spans 14 amino acids. DNA for the CDR3: TGTGCCAGCAGTGAAACCCGACAGGGACACGAGCAGTACGTC. Protein: CASSETRQGHEQYV.

The chain carries TRBV6-6 and TRBJ2-2; D might be TRBD2 (7 bases). In germline, CDR1 is MNHNY, CDR2 SVGAGI (reference sequence). The CDR3 sequence is 16 residues long. The V gene lost 2 bases and the J gene lost 3 bases, with 13 bases spanning the gap. CDR3 amino acids: CASSYGGASDTGELFF. In DNA, the CDR3 is TGTGCCAGCAGTTACGGGGGGGCCAGTGACACCGGGGAGCTGTTTTTT.

The rearrangement links TRBV7-2 to TRBJ2-3; D might be TRBD2 (7 bases). The CDR3 consists of 13 residues. Trimming removed 5 bases from V and 5 bases from J, with 11 bases in between. Germline CDR1 SGHTA, CDR2 FQGNSA. The CDR3 sequence is CASSGGAEDTQYF. The CDR3 nucleotides are TGTGCCAGCAGCGGGGGGGCCGAAGATACGCAGTATTTT.

This chain joins TRBV11-2 and TRBJ2-7, with TRBD1 matching over 9 bases. This CDR3 comprises 15 residues. From germline, CDR1 is SGHAT and CDR2 FQNNGV. V shed 4 bases and J 2 bases; nucleotides not matched to a gene: 6. CDR3 nucleotide sequence: TGTGCCAGCAGCTCACAGGGACAGGGAACCTACGAGCAGTACTTC. It specifies CASSSQGQGTYEQYF.

The chain links TRBV7-9 to TRBJ1-3, with D unresolved. This CDR3 is 13 amino acids long. CDR1 is SEHNR, CDR2 FQNEAQ, per germline (reference sequence). The V end lost 2 bases, the J end lost 3 bases, and 5 bases lay between the germline ends. This CDR3 reads CASSLFGGNTIYF. The CDR3 DNA follows: TGTGCCAGCAGCTTATTCGGTGGAAACACCATATATTTT. Full variable domain (outside the CDR3, taken from reference TRBV7-9 and TRBJ1-3): DTGVSQNPRHKITKRGQNVTFRCDPISEHNRLYWYRQTLGQGPEFLTYFQNEAQLEKSRLLSDRFSAERPKGSFSTLEIQRTEQGDSAMYLCASSLFGGNTIYFGEGSWLTVV.

The chain recombines TRBV6-1 with TRBJ2-2; D is unresolved. The CDR3 loop spans 15 amino acids. V was cut by 7 bases and J by 0 bases, with 12 bases left in between. Germline V lookup: CDR1 MNHNS, CDR2 SASEGT. CDR3 residues: CASMVTFSNTGELFF. The CDR3 DNA reads as TGTGCCAGCATGGTAACATTCTCGAACACCGGGGAGCTGTTTTTT.

The V and J genes are TRBV11-2 and TRBJ1-2; D is undetermined. The V and J ends lost 1 base and 4 bases respectively, with 13 bases between them. The CDR3 has 15 amino acids. Germline V gene sequence: CDR1 SGHAT, CDR2 FQNNGV. DNA for the CDR3: TGTGCCAGCAGCTTAGCCGGGTTACTCCCCTATGGCTACACCTTC. This codes for CASSLAGLLPYGYTF.

This clone has a single count. This rearrangement joins TRBV4-1 to TRBJ1-1; the D is unclear. This CDR3 has 14 residues. Germline CDR1 and CDR2: MGHRA and YSYEKL. V lost 3 bases to trimming and J lost 4 bases, with 12 bases between them. The chain's CDR3 is CASSHPPRGTEAFF. In DNA form, the CDR3 reads TGCGCCAGCAGCCACCCACCCCGCGGCACTGAAGCTTTCTTT.

Remarks on this clone: At one of its ends the junction is not consistent with the germline gene, which may arise from a read error. The V gene is TRBV5-1, the J gene TRBJ2-5, with TRBD1 matching 7 bases. CDR3 size: 17 residues. Germline CDR1 and CDR2: SGHRS and YFSETQ. CDR3 residues: CASSLGVTGQAQGTQYF. CDR3 coding DNA: TGCGCCAGCAGCTTGGGGGTTACCGGACAGGCCCAAGGGACCCAGTACTTC.